A single sample gave rise to the 16 T cell receptor beta chains below, sequenced in a study of brain T cells in children with intractable seizures. Time point here: blood from clinic visit 5 months post-surgery; TSC patient then seizure free. The data were produced by immunoSEQ multiplex PCR, yet TCRdb's version contains in-frame clones alone and is incomplete. The table shows about 350,000 clones, with over 90% occurring only once. This material consisted of peripheral blood, taken approximately 5 months after surgery. These receptors all come from a boy younger than two with tuberous sclerosis and intractable seizures.

The chain carries TRBV20-1 and TRBJ2-1, with 8 nucleotides matching TRBD2. Germline loops: CDR1 DFQATT, CDR2 SNEGSKA (reference sequence). CDR3 size: 10 residues. With V trimmed by 4 bases and J by 15 bases, 5 bases remained unmatched. This CDR3 is CSAKREKAFF. In nucleotides, the CDR3 is TGCAGTGCTAAGCGGGAGAAAGCGTTCTTC.

J is TRBJ2-3 and V is TRBV15; D ambiguous. Trimming cost V 2 bases and J 0 bases, with 6 bases left between them. Looked up from germline, CDR1 is LNHNV and CDR2 is YYDKDF (reference sequence). This CDR3 spans 14 amino acids. This CDR3 reads CATSRLLSTDTQYF. In DNA, the CDR3 is TGTGCCACCAGCAGACTCTTGAGCACAGATACGCAGTATTTT.

The chain uses TRBV4-2 and TRBJ2-3; TRBD2 matches 7 bases. CDR3 length equals 14 residues. V was pared by 3 bases and J by 5 bases, with 5 bases of the junction left unmatched. CDR1 LGHNA and CDR2 YNFKEQ come from the germline V gene. CDR3 bases: TGTGCCAGCAGCCATAGTGGCGGGAGAGATACGCAGTATTTT. It is translated as CASSHSGGRDTQYF.

V usage is TRBV19 and J usage is TRBJ2-5; 10 positions agree with TRBD2. The ends lost 3 bases at V and 4 bases at J; junction bases unmatched: 17. The CDR3 extends over 19 amino acids. Germline V gene sequence: CDR1 LNHDA, CDR2 SQIVND (reference sequence). For the CDR3, the DNA is TGTGCCAGTAGTATTTTGGTCCCTAGCGGGAGTGACCGTAGAGAGACCCAGTACTTC. Translated: CASSILVPSGSDRRETQYF.

The chain employs TRBV7-8 and TRBJ1-5; tentatively, D is TRBD1 (5 bases). The CDR3 sequence is 17 residues long. V shed 1 base and J shed 4 bases, with 17 bases lying between them. CDR1 and CDR2 (germline): SGHVS, FQNEAQ. CDR3 loop: CASSLDDRQGPNQPQHF. For the CDR3, the DNA is TGTGCCAGCAGCTTAGACGATAGGCAGGGACCTAATCAGCCCCAGCATTTT. The full variable domain, completed using reference TRBV7-8 and TRBJ1-5, is GAGVSQSPRYKVAKRGQDVALRCDPISGHVSLFWYQQALGQGPEFLTYFQNEAQLDKSGLPSDRFFAERPEGSVSTLKIQRTQQEDSAVYLCASSLDDRQGPNQPQHFGDGTRLSIL.

The chain joins TRBV5-6 to TRBJ1-1; D is unclear. V gave up 2 bases and J gave up 1 base, with 9 bases separating them. This CDR3 spans 14 amino acids. Germline CDR1 reads SGHDT; CDR2 reads YYEEEE. CDR3 sequence (DNA): TGTGCCAGCAGCTTCGGCAGATGGAACACTGAAGCTTTCTTT. Translation: CASSFGRWNTEAFF.

V gene TRBV7-3 combines with J gene TRBJ2-2; a weak D match, TRBD2 (6 bases). The germline gives CDR1 SGHTA, CDR2 FQGTGA. The germline V and J ends were trimmed by 2 bases and 2 bases, with 6 bases remaining between them. This CDR3 comprises 14 residues. CDR3 nucleotide sequence: TGTGCCAGCAGCTTAGCGGGAAACACCGGGGAGCTGTTTTTT. Its translation: CASSLAGNTGELFF.

The chain has TRBV19 and TRBJ1-1, with 8 bases lining up with TRBD1. CDR3 length equals 13 residues. The J segment lost 5 bases and the V segment lost 7 bases, leaving 6 bases of the junction unmatched. Germline CDR1 is LNHDA and CDR2 is SQIVND (reference sequence). The CDR3: CASKPGGWTEAFF. The DNA of the CDR3 is TGTGCCAGTAAACCAGGGGGCTGGACTGAAGCTTTCTTT.

V and J are TRBV19 and TRBJ1-3; no clear D gene. V lost 5 bases, J lost 3 bases, and 17 bases lay in between. Per germline, CDR1 LNHDA and CDR2 SQIVND (reference sequence). The CDR3 runs 16 residues. CDR3 DNA: TGTGCCAGTAGTGCCAATTGGCAGAGCTTTGGAAACACCATATATTTT. This translates into CASSANWQSFGNTIYF.

This rearrangement joins TRBV6-5 to TRBJ1-1; 7 bases line up with TRBD1. Looked up from germline, CDR1 is MNHEY and CDR2 is SVGAGI. With V trimmed by 6 bases and J by 6 bases, 10 bases remained unmatched. This CDR3 spans 14 amino acids. The DNA of the CDR3 is TGTGCCAGCAGCGCAGGGGGTTTGGGGGCTGAAGCTTTCTTT. Protein: CASSAGGLGAEAFF.

This sequence joins TRBV13 and TRBJ2-1; tentatively, D is TRBD2 (5 bases). The CDR3 is 15 residues long. The germline V and J ends were trimmed by 2 bases and 2 bases, with 10 bases remaining between them. The germline CDR1 and CDR2 sequences are PRHDT and FYEKMQ (reference sequence). The chain's CDR3 is CASSLQEDPYNEQFF. The DNA for the CDR3 is TGTGCCAGCAGCTTACAGGAGGACCCCTACAATGAGCAGTTCTTC.

This clone came up a few times. This CDR3 is also generated by other DNA sequences in the sample. This chain joins TRBV7-3 and TRBJ1-1; a possible D gene is TRBD1 (6 bases). The CDR3 runs 13 residues. The V end was cut by 3 bases, the J end by 1 base, with 6 bases between. Germline V gene sequence: CDR1 SGHTA, CDR2 FQGTGA. This CDR3 is CASSLGQNTEAFF. In DNA form, the CDR3 reads TGTGCCAGCAGCTTGGGACAGAACACTGAAGCTTTCTTT.

The V and J genes are TRBV21-1 and TRBJ2-7. TRBV21-1 is assigned pseudogene status. This CDR3 has 17 residues. The chain's CDR3 is CASSKALPTSTAYEQYF. CDR3 DNA: TGTGCCAGCAGCAAAGCGCTGCCAACATCGACCGCCTACGAGCAGTACTTC.

This sequence joins TRBV2 and TRBJ1-1; maybe TRBD1 (5 bases). CDR1 SNHLY and CDR2 FYNNEI come from the germline V gene. The V gene lost 6 bases and the J gene lost 5 bases, with 16 bases spanning the gap. The CDR3 has 14 residues. Written as DNA, the CDR3 is TGTGCCAGCAGCCGACAGACCCTGCAGACTGAAGCTTTCTTT. It yields the protein CASSRQTLQTEAFF.

The chain recombines TRBV30 with TRBJ1-2, with 10 bases that match TRBD1. The CDR3 is 13 residues long. V lost 4 bases and J lost 8; bases outside the gene matches: 7. The germline gives CDR1 GTSNPN, CDR2 SVGIG (reference sequence). CDR3 protein: CAWTSGQGSGYTF. As DNA, the CDR3 is TGTGCCTGGACCTCGGGACAGGGGAGCGGCTACACCTTC.

The J gene is TRBJ2-1, the V gene TRBV25-1; D gene ambiguous. Trimming stripped 4 bases from V and 8 bases from J, with 12 bases between. Germline V gives CDR1 MGHDK, CDR2 SYGVNS. This CDR3 has 13 amino acids. The CDR3 sequence: CASSAGHVDEQFF. DNA of the CDR3: TGTGCCAGCAGTGCTGGGCACGTCGATGAGCAGTTCTTC.